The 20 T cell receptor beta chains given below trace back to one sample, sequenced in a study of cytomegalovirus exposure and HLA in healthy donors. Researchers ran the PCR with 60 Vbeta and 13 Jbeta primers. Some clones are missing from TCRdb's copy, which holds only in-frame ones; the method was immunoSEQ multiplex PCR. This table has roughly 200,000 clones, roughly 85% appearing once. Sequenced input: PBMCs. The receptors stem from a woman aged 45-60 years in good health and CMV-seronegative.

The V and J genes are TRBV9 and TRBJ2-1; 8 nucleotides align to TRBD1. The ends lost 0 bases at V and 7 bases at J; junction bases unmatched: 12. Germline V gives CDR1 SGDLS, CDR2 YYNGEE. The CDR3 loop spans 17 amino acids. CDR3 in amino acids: CASSVEATRQGFNEQFF. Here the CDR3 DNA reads TGTGCCAGCAGCGTAGAGGCCACCCGACAGGGGTTTAATGAGCAGTTCTTC.

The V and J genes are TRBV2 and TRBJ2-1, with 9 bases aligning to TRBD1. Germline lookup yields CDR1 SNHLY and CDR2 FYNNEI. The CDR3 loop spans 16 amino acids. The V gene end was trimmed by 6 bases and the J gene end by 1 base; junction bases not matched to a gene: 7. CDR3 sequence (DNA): TGTGCCAGCAGCCGGGGACAGGGCCGATCCTACAATGAGCAGTTCTTC. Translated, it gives CASSRGQGRSYNEQFF.

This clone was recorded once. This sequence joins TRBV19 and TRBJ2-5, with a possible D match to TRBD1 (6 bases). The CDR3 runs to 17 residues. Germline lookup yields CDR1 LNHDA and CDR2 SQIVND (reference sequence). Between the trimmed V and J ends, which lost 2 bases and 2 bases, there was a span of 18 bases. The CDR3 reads CASSIRGTTVYQETQYF. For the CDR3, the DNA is TGTGCCAGTAGTATAAGGGGGACAACGGTTTATCAAGAGACCCAGTACTTC.

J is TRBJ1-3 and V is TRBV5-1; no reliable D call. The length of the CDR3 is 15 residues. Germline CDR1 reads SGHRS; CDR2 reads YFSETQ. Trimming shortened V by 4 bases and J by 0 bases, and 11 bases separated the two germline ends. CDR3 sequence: CASSPDQVSGNTIYF. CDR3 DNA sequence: TGCGCCAGCAGCCCCGACCAGGTCTCTGGAAACACCATATATTTT.

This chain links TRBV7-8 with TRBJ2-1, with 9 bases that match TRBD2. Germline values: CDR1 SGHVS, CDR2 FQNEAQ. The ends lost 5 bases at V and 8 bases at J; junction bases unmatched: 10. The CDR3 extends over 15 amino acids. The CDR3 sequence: CASSPSGITEHEQFF. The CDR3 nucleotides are TGTGCCAGCAGCCCTAGCGGGATAACCGAACATGAGCAGTTCTTC.

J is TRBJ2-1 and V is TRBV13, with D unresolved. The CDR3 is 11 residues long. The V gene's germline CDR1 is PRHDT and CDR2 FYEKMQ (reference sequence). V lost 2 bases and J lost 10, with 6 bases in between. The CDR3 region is CASSLTREQFF. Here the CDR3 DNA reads TGTGCCAGCAGCTTAACTCGGGAGCAGTTCTTC.

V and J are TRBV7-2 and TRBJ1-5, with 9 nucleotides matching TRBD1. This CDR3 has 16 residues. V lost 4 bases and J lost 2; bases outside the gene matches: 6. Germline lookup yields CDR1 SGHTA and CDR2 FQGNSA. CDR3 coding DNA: TGTGCCAGCAGCTCGGGGGACAGGGTGGGCAATCAGCCCCAGCATTTT. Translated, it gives CASSSGDRVGNQPQHF. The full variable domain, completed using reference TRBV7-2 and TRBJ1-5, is GAGVSQSPSNKVTEKGKDVELRCDPISGHTALYWYRQSLGQGLEFLIYFQGNSAPDKSGLPSDRFSAERTGGSVSTLTIQRTQQEDSAVYLCASSSGDRVGNQPQHFGDGTRLSIL.

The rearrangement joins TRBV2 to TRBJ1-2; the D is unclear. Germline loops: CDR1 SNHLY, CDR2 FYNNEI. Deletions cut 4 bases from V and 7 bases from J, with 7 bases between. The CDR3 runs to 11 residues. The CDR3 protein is CASSVSLGYTF. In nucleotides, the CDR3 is TGTGCCAGCAGTGTTTCCCTTGGCTACACCTTC.

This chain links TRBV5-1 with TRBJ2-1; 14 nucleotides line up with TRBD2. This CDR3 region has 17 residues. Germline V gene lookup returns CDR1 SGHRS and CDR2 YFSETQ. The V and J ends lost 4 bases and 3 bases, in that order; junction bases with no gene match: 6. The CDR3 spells CASSLGLAGGLYNEQFF. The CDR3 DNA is TGCGCCAGCAGCCTCGGACTAGCGGGAGGCCTCTACAATGAGCAGTTCTTC.

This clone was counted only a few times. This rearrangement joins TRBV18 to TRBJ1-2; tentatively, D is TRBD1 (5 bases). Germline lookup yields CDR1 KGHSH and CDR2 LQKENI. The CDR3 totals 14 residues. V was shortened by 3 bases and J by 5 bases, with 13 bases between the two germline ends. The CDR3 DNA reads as TGTGCCAGCTCACCGGGACTCCAGGTGTATGGCTACACCTTC. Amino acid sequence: CASSPGLQVYGYTF.

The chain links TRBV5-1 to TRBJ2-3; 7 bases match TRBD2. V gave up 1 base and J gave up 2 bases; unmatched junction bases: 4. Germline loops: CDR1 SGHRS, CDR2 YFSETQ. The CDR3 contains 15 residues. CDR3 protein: CASSLTSEFTDTQYF. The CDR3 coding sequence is TGCGCCAGCAGCTTGACTAGCGAGTTCACAGATACGCAGTATTTT. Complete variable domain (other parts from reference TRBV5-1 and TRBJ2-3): KAGVTQTPRYLIKTRGQQVTLSCSPISGHRSVSWYQQTPGQGLQFLFEYFSETQRNKGNFPGRFSGRQFSNSRSEMNVSTLELGDSALYLCASSLTSEFTDTQYFGPGTRLTVL.

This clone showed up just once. CDR3 protein: CASSPATGGSGNTIYF. The DNA of the CDR3 is TGTGCCAGCAGTCCAGCCACAGGGGGCTCTGGAAACACCATATATTTT. The V call is TRBV28, the J call TRBJ1-3, with 8 bases that match TRBD1. V shed 5 bases, J shed 0 bases, and the junction held 6 bases outside the gene matches. The CDR3 sequence is 16 residues long. Germline-derived CDR1 and CDR2 are MDHEN and SYDVKM.

CDR3: CASSLRLAGTYEQYF. CDR3 nucleotide sequence: TGTGCCAGCAGCCTAAGACTAGCGGGTACCTACGAGCAGTACTTC. The chain has TRBV27 and TRBJ2-7, with 10 bases identical to TRBD2. The length of the CDR3 is 15 residues. CDR1 and CDR2 from the germline V gene are MNHEY and SMNVEV (reference sequence). V gave up 6 bases and J gave up 2 bases; unmatched junction bases: 7.

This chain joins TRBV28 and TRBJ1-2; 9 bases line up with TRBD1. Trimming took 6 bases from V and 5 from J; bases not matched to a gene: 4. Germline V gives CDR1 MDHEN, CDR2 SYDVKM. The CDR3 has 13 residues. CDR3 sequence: CASRAGTGYGYTF. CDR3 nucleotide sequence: TGTGCCAGCAGAGCCGGGACAGGGTATGGCTACACCTTC.

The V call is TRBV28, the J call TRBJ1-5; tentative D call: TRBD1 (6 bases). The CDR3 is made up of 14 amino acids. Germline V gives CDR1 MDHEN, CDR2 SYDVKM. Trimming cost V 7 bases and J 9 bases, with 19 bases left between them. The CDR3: CASTGTTTYVPQHF. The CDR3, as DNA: TGTGCCAGCACGGGGACAACCACGTATGTGCCCCAGCATTTT.

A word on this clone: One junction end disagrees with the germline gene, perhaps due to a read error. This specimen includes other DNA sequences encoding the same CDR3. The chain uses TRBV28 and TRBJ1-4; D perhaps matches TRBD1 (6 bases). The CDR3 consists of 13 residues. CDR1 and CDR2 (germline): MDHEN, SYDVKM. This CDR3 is CASRRTGTRNQIF. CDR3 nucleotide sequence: TGTGCCAGCAGACGAACCGGGACACGGAATCAGATTTTT.

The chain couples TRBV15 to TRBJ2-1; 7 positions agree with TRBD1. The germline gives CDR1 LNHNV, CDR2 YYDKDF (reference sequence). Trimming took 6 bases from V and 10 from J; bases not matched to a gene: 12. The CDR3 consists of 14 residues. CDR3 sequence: CATRSGQARSEQFF. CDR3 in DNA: TGTGCCACCAGGTCTGGACAGGCCAGGAGCGAGCAGTTCTTC.

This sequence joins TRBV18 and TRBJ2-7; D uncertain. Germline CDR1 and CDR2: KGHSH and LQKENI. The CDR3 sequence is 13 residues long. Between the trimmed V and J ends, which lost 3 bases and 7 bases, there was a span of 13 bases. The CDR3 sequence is CASSPLTREEQYF. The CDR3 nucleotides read TGTGCCAGCTCACCCCTGACTCGAGAGGAGCAGTACTTC.

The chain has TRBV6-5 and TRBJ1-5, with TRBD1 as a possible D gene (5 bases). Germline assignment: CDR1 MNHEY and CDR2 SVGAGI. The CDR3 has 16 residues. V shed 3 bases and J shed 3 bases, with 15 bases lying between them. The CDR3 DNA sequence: TGTGCCAGCAGTTATTCTGCAGGGTTATCCAATCAGCCCCAGCATTTT. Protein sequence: CASSYSAGLSNQPQHF.

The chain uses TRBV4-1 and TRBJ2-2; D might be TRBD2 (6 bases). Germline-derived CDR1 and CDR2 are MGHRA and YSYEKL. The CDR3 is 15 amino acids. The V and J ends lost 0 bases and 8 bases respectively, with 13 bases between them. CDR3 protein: CASSQDAGWAGELFF. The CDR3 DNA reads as TGCGCCAGCAGCCAAGATGCGGGGTGGGCGGGGGAGCTGTTTTTT.